The entry below gives a single TCR beta chain sequence along with its context. This sample is drawn from a study of metastatic and nonmetastatic thyroid tumors. All patients were treatment-naive before thyroid surgery. The CDR3 is 17 residues long. Per the germline V gene, CDR1 is GTSNPN and CDR2 is SVGIG (reference sequence). V gave up 1 base and J gave up 0 bases, with 13 bases separating them. TCRdb re-clonotyped the PCR reads via MiXCR. This sample carries 20,000 to 25,000 clones, more than 15% of them seen once, and the ten largest clones take around 20%. This clonotype was sampled from a female donor with papillary thyroid cancer or a benign thyroid nodule (not recorded which). Some clones in this sample may be carry-over from other donors' samples. The sequencing sample was made of blood. This rearrangement joins TRBV30 to TRBJ1-6; no reliable D call. CDR3 sequence reads: CAWSAEQASSYNSPLHF. The CDR3 region has the DNA TGTGCCTGGAGTGCCGAGCAGGCAAGCTCCTATAATTCACCCCTCCACTTT. The variable domain in full, completed from reference TRBV30 and TRBJ1-6, reads SQTIHQWPATLVQPVGSPLSLECTVEGTSNPNLYWYRQAAGRGLQLLFYSVGIGQISSEVPQNLSASRPQDRQFILSSKKLLLSDSGFYLCAWSAEQASSYNSPLHFGNGTRLTVT.